The TCR beta chain described here comes from a study of T and B cells in COVID-19 patients. Whole-study context: Recovered patients mostly had mild to moderate COVID-19 managed as outpatients.

The germline CDR1 and CDR2 sequences are LNHNV and YYDKDF (reference sequence). Trimming pared 1 base from V and 4 bases from J, leaving 14 bases between. CDR3 size: 16 residues. Blood genomic DNA input for TRB amplification was 250-500 ng. TRB rearrangements were amplified by multiplex PCR with BIOMED2 TRB-A/B primers. From the multiplex PCR reads, TCRdb called clonotypes with MiXCR, one entry per CDR3 protein. Found here are 13,000 or so distinct CDR3 sequences, 25% of them singletons; the top ten hold about 4%. This clonotype is labeled as medium-sized. The TCR comes from a human donor who had recovered from COVID-19. Sequencing input: blood. J is TRBJ2-1 and V is TRBV15; no clear D. CDR3 nucleotide sequence: TGTGCCACCAGCAGAGTTGACGGGCGGTGGTACAATGAGCAGTTCTTC. It specifies CATSRVDGRWYNEQFF.